Following are 2 T cell receptor beta chains from one sample sequenced in a study of T cell responses to AZD1222 COVID-19 vaccine. Profiling relied on immunoSEQ multiplex PCR, and the TCRdb table lists in-frame clones only, not all of them. The table shows under 130,000 clones, with 82% occurring only once. The specimen was peripheral blood, collected on day 0 of AZD1222 vaccination. The receptors stem from an adult in good health.

The V and J genes are TRBV19 and TRBJ1-2; 7 bases agree with TRBD1. Germline values: CDR1 LNHDA, CDR2 SQIVND (reference sequence). With 5 bases clipped from V and 4 bases from J, the junction kept 10 bases outside the gene matches. This CDR3 is built from 15 residues. Here the CDR3 reads CASSPATGIPYGYTF. As DNA, the CDR3 is TGTGCCAGTAGTCCTGCGACAGGGATCCCCTATGGCTACACCTTC.

This chain uses TRBV5-4 with TRBJ1-1; a possible D gene is TRBD1 (5 bases). Germline CDR1 is SGHNT and CDR2 is YYREEE (reference sequence). Trimming stripped 0 bases from V and 1 base from J, with 7 bases between. The CDR3 has 14 amino acids. The CDR3 loop reads CASSLVGQNTEAFF. The CDR3 DNA reads TGTGCCAGCAGCTTGGTTGGACAGAACACTGAAGCTTTCTTT.